The 16 T cell receptor beta chains listed next were all sequenced from one sample in a study of T cells in Graves' hyperthyroidism and ophthalmopathy. The TCR beta CDR3 regions underwent amplification using RNA transcripts as the source. TCR CDR3 underwent first-round RT-PCR with the HTBI primer set. TCRdb re-called the multiplex PCR reads through MiXCR, storing one row per CDR3 protein. The profile shows about 380,000 distinct CDR3 sequences, 13% to 15% of them singletons. Sequencing input: blood. Receptor source: a woman under 40 with Graves' ophthalmopathy.

The table lists this clonotype with many counts. The V and J genes are TRBV7-3 and TRBJ2-2; D perhaps matches TRBD2 (6 bases). Germline V gene data show CDR1 as SGHTA and CDR2 as FQGTGA. Trimming left V 3 bases short and J 0 bases short, with 8 bases between. CDR3 length: 15 residues. CDR3 region: CASSLGLTNTGELFF. The CDR3 nucleotides are TGTGCCAGCAGCTTGGGACTTACGAACACCGGGGAGCTGTTTTTT.

This clonotype appeared a few times. Possible read error: a much larger clone is one base away. The genes are TRBV28 and TRBJ2-3, with 7 positions matching TRBD1. The CDR3 runs to 17 residues. Germline assignment: CDR1 MDHEN and CDR2 SYDVKM. The CDR3 loop is CASSFEVGQRLTDTRYF. The CDR3 nucleotides read TGTGCCAGCAGTTTCGAGGTGGGACAGCGCCTCACAGATACGCGGTATTTT.

This clonotype was detected many times. J is TRBJ2-2 and V is TRBV20-1; D not certain. Trimming left V 6 bases short and J 0 bases short, with 11 bases between. Germline assignment: CDR1 DFQATT and CDR2 SNEGSKA (reference sequence). This CDR3 region has 14 residues. This CDR3 reads CSAPLGANTGELFF. The CDR3 DNA reads TGCAGTGCCCCGCTAGGCGCGAACACCGGGGAGCTGTTTTTT.

This chain connects TRBV30 to TRBJ1-6; D is possibly TRBD1 (6 bases). The ends were cut back, 3 bases at V and 4 bases at J, with 19 bases in the middle. CDR1 GTSNPN and CDR2 SVGIG come from the germline V gene (reference sequence). This CDR3 spans 17 amino acids. This CDR3 is CAWRQSPQGLYNSPLHF. The CDR3 DNA reads TGTGCCTGGAGACAGAGCCCCCAGGGGCTATATAATTCACCCCTCCACTTT.

This clonotype appeared many times. The chain combines TRBV19 with TRBJ1-5; D unclear. There are 15 residues in the CDR3. The germline gives CDR1 LNHDA, CDR2 SQIVND (reference sequence). V was shortened by 6 bases and J by 2 bases, with 14 bases between the two germline ends. The CDR3, as DNA: TGTGCCAGTAGCAAAGGAACGGGCGGCAATCAGCCCCAGCATTTT. Translation gives CASSKGTGGNQPQHF. The full variable domain, rest sourced from reference TRBV19 and TRBJ1-5, is DGGITQSPKYLFRKEGQNVTLSCEQNLNHDAMYWYRQDPGQGLRLIYYSQIVNDFQKGDIAEGYSVSREKKESFPLTVTSAQKNPTAFYLCASSKGTGGNQPQHFGDGTRLSIL.

This chain links TRBV6-4 with TRBJ1-5; 10 nucleotides line up with TRBD1. The CDR3 length is 15 residues. CDR1 and CDR2 (germline): MRHNA, SNTAGT. J gave up 2 bases and V 2 bases, and 0 bases lay outside the gene matches. DNA for the CDR3: TGTGCCAGCAGTGACGGGACAGGGGGCAATCAGCCCCAGCATTTT. Translated, it gives CASSDGTGGNQPQHF.

Comment on this clonotype: A read error may explain this, as a much larger clone is one base away. V usage is TRBV27 and J usage is TRBJ1-2; perhaps TRBD1 as D (5 bases). This CDR3 contains 15 residues. The ends were cut back, 5 bases at V and 8 bases at J, with 21 bases in the middle. Per germline, CDR1 MNHEY and CDR2 SMNVEV (reference sequence). CDR3 in DNA: TGTGCCAGCAGTCGCGGCATAGCGGGGACGGCCGGCTACACCTTC. Protein: CASSRGIAGTAGYTF.

Ten or more counts support this clonotype. This chain uses TRBV2 with TRBJ1-5; D gene unclear. Germline-derived CDR1 and CDR2 are SNHLY and FYNNEI. This CDR3 contains 16 residues. The V end was cut by 6 bases, the J end by 2 bases, with 17 bases between. The CDR3 loop is CASSKTSPLGNQPQHF. For the CDR3, the DNA is TGTGCCAGCAGCAAAACATCCCCCTTAGGCAATCAGCCCCAGCATTTT.

This clonotype was seen more than once but under ten times. The V and J genes are TRBV10-1 and TRBJ2-3, with D unclear. V lost 2 bases and J lost 2, with 8 bases in between. The CDR3 runs to 14 residues. CDR1 WNHNN and CDR2 SYGVQD come from the germline V gene (reference sequence). CDR3: CASSETYYTDTQYF. Written as DNA, the CDR3 is TGCGCCAGCAGTGAGACGTACTACACAGATACGCAGTATTTT.

This clonotype was seen a few times. In DNA, the CDR3 is TGTGCCAGCAGCTTATGGGACGGATTAAACACCGGGGAGCTGTTTTTT. Translation gives CASSLWDGLNTGELFF. The chain recombines TRBV5-8 with TRBJ2-2; D possibly uses TRBD1 or TRBD2 (5 bases each). Trimming took off 2 bases at V and 2 bases at J, with 13 bases between the two ends. Germline V CDR1 and CDR2: SGHTS, YDEGEE. The CDR3 contains 16 residues.

This clonotype was found many times. The V and J genes are TRBV2 and TRBJ2-5, with D uncertain. Per the germline V gene, CDR1 is SNHLY and CDR2 is FYNNEI. The CDR3 is 10 amino acids. The V and J ends lost 9 bases and 3 bases respectively, with 5 bases between them. CDR3 region: CASDKETQYF. DNA of the CDR3: TGTGCCAGTGATAAAGAGACCCAGTACTTC.

This clonotype was seen a handful of times. The genes are TRBV28 and TRBJ1-5; 9 positions agree with TRBD1. Trimming took 8 bases from V and 0 from J; bases not matched to a gene: 5. The CDR3 extends over 15 amino acids. CDR1 and CDR2 (germline): MDHEN, SYDVKM. Written as DNA, the CDR3 is TGTGCCAGCCGGGACAGGGCCTATAGCAATCAGCCCCAGCATTTT. Residues: CASRDRAYSNQPQHF.

This clonotype was seen at least ten times. The V call is TRBV20-1, the J call TRBJ1-2, with a possible D match to TRBD1 (6 bases). The germline gives CDR1 DFQATT, CDR2 SNEGSKA (reference sequence). Trimming took 2 bases from V and 8 from J, leaving 12 bases between them. This CDR3 spans 12 amino acids. In DNA form, the CDR3 reads TGCAGTGCTAGACCCAGGGGAGAAGGCTACACCTTC. This translates into CSARPRGEGYTF.

This clonotype was seen ten or more times. CDR3 amino acids: CASSPRTPGSYEQYF. DNA for the CDR3: TGTGCCAGCAGCCCACGGACGCCGGGATCCTACGAGCAGTACTTC. The chain recombines TRBV7-9 with TRBJ2-7; tentative D call: TRBD2 (5 bases). Germline loops: CDR1 SEHNR, CDR2 FQNEAQ (reference sequence). V was clipped by 5 bases and J by 1 base, with 15 bases between them. This CDR3 has 15 amino acids.

This clonotype was observed many times. V is TRBV2 and J is TRBJ1-1, with D tentatively TRBD1 (6 bases). The germline V and J ends were trimmed by 7 bases and 1 base, with 13 bases remaining between them. The CDR3 extends over 14 amino acids. Germline CDR1 SNHLY, CDR2 FYNNEI. CDR3 amino acids: CASTPTGTNTEAFF. Here the CDR3 DNA reads TGTGCCAGCACCCCGACAGGCACGAACACTGAAGCTTTCTTT.

As regards this clonotype: A clone one base away is much larger, so this may be a read error. V usage is TRBV2 and J usage is TRBJ2-3; D may correspond to TRBD1 or TRBD2 (6 bases each). Germline loops: CDR1 SNHLY, CDR2 FYNNEI. The CDR3 spans 15 residues. The V end was cut by 7 bases, the J end by 4 bases, with 18 bases between. As DNA, the CDR3 is TGTGCCAGCACCAGGATCGGGGGCCAATCAGATACGCAGTATTTT. This encodes CASTRIGGQSDTQYF.